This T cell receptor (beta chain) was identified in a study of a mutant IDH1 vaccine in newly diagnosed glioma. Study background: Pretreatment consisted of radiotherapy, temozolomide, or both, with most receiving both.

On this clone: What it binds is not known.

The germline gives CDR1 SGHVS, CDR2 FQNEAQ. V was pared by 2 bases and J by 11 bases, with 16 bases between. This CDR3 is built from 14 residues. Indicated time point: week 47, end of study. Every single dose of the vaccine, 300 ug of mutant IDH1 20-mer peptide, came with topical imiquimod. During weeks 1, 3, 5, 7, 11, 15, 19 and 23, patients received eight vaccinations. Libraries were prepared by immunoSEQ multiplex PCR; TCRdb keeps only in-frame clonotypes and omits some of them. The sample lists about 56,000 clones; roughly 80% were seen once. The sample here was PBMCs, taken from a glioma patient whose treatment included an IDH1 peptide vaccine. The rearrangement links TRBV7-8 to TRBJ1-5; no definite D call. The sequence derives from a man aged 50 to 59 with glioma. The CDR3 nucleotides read TGTGCCAGCAGCTTAAGTCAGGCCGGAAAGGCCCAGCATTTT. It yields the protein CASSLSQAGKAQHF.